This entry lists 12 T cell receptor beta chains sequenced from one sample in a study of cytomegalovirus exposure and HLA in healthy donors. Primers: 60 Vbeta forward and 13 Jbeta reverse. Some clones are missing from TCRdb's copy, which holds only in-frame ones; the method was immunoSEQ multiplex PCR. The data hold 100,000 to 150,000 clones, with around three quarters observed a single time. Sequencing was done on a sample of PBMCs. The receptors originated from a man between 35 and 55 years old in good health and CMV-seronegative.

V gene TRBV4-3 combines with J gene TRBJ2-7; TRBD1 agrees at 7 bases. CDR1 and CDR2 from the germline V gene are LGHNA and YSLEER. CDR3 length equals 14 residues. With V trimmed by 2 bases and J by 4 bases, 5 bases remained unmatched. The CDR3 reads CASSQRKTGYEQYF. CDR3 nucleotides: TGCGCCAGCAGCCAACGCAAGACAGGGTACGAGCAGTACTTC.

V gene TRBV5-1 combines with J gene TRBJ2-5; tentatively, D is TRBD1 (7 bases). Germline lookup yields CDR1 SGHRS and CDR2 YFSETQ. CDR3 size: 15 residues. With 4 bases removed from V and 5 bases from J, the gap between germline ends came to 18 bases. The CDR3 is CASSGDLGGQETQYF. The CDR3, as DNA: TGCGCCAGCAGCGGAGACTTGGGGGGACAGGAGACCCAGTACTTC.

The gene calls are TRBV7-2 and TRBJ2-7; 8 nucleotides match TRBD1. In germline, CDR1 is SGHTA, CDR2 FQGNSA. After removal of 4 bases from V and 5 bases from J, the junction contained 7 bases not matched to a gene. The CDR3 covers 14 residues. The CDR3 bases are TGTGCCAGCAGCTCCAGGACAGGGAGGAACGAGCAGTACTTC. Encoded protein: CASSSRTGRNEQYF.

This chain connects TRBV4-1 to TRBJ2-1; 8 bases align to TRBD2. CDR3 size: 15 residues. Germline CDR1 and CDR2: MGHRA and YSYEKL. The V segment lost 3 bases and the J segment 5 bases; nucleotides outside the gene matches: 6. The CDR3: CASSQISGGDNEQFF. CDR3 DNA: TGCGCCAGCAGCCAGATATCGGGGGGGGACAATGAGCAGTTCTTC.

This clone was seen a few times. V is TRBV20-1 and J is TRBJ2-7; the match to TRBD1 covers 8 bases. Per germline, CDR1 DFQATT and CDR2 SNEGSKA (reference sequence). Losses at the gene ends were 6 bases for V and 6 bases for J; bases not matched to a gene: 4. The CDR3 runs to 11 residues. Written as DNA, the CDR3 is TGCAGTGCGGACAGGGTCGGCGAGCAGTACTTC. Amino acid sequence: CSADRVGEQYF.

V is TRBV14 and J is TRBJ1-2; the match to TRBD1 covers 7 bases. Germline CDR1 reads SGHDN; CDR2 reads FVKESK. V was clipped by 6 bases and J by 4 bases; unmatched bases: 11. CDR3 size: 15 residues. This CDR3 is CASRQPGQQPYGYTF. The DNA for the CDR3 is TGTGCCAGCAGACAACCGGGACAGCAACCCTATGGCTACACCTTC.

CDR3 region: CASTQRTGGRDGYTF. The CDR3 coding sequence is TGCGCCAGCACCCAAAGGACAGGGGGCAGGGATGGCTACACCTTC. This chain joins TRBV10-2 and TRBJ1-2, with TRBD1 identical over 11 bases. Germline CDR1 WSHSY, CDR2 SAAADI. This CDR3 contains 15 residues. The V segment lost 7 bases and the J segment 6 bases; nucleotides outside the gene matches: 10.

The V call is TRBV4-1, the J call TRBJ2-3; perhaps TRBD1 as D (7 bases). In germline, CDR1 is MGHRA, CDR2 YSYEKL. The V end was cut by 4 bases, the J end by 3 bases, with 14 bases between. The CDR3 runs to 15 residues. CDR3 sequence (DNA): TGCGCCAGCAGCCCCCGGAGGGGGCAAACAGATACGCAGTATTTT. Translating gives CASSPRRGQTDTQYF.

This chain connects TRBV7-9 to TRBJ2-1, with D unclear. The germline V gene encodes CDR1 SEHNR and CDR2 FQNEAQ (reference sequence). V lost 5 bases and J 3 bases, leaving 8 bases between the germline ends. There are 13 residues in the CDR3. The CDR3 sequence is CASSATSYNEQFF. The CDR3 region has the DNA TGTGCCAGCAGCGCCACAAGCTACAATGAGCAGTTCTTC.

The genes are TRBV18 and TRBJ2-3, with TRBD2 identical over 10 bases. V shed 3 bases, J shed 7 bases, and the junction held 7 bases outside the gene matches. This CDR3 contains 15 residues. The V gene's germline CDR1 is KGHSH and CDR2 LQKENI. CDR3 DNA: TGTGCCAGCTCACCGCCGAGCGGGGGGGTTTATACGCAGTATTTT. Encoded protein: CASSPPSGGVYTQYF.

This chain joins TRBV7-3 and TRBJ2-1; 8 bases match TRBD1. There are 12 residues in the CDR3. The junction had 4 bases not matched to a gene; V was cut back by 5 bases and J by 10 bases. Germline loops: CDR1 SGHTA, CDR2 FQGTGA. CDR3 protein: CASSPDRGEQFF. CDR3 coding DNA: TGTGCCAGCAGCCCAGACAGGGGCGAGCAGTTCTTC. The entire variable domain, with the rest obtained from reference TRBV7-3 and TRBJ2-1, is as follows: GAGVSQTPSNKVTEKGKYVELRCDPISGHTALYWYRQSLGQGPEFLIYFQGTGAADDSGLPNDRFFAVRPEGSVSTLKIQRTERGDSAVYLCASSPDRGEQFFGPGTRLTVL.

The chain carries TRBV10-3 and TRBJ2-1, with 10 bases lining up with TRBD2. The germline V gene encodes CDR1 ENHRY and CDR2 SYGVKD. V gave up 3 bases and J gave up 4 bases; unmatched junction bases: 6. This CDR3 has 16 amino acids. The CDR3 nucleotides read TGTGCCATCAGTGACCGGACTAGCGGAGCATACAATGAGCAGTTCTTC. This encodes CAISDRTSGAYNEQFF.